This note documents a single T cell receptor (beta chain) sequence. This clonotype was picked up many times. Its recognized antigen is unknown. No much larger clone exists at a distance of one base, and base qualities are not known. The sample comes from a study of early T cells in non-severe SARS-CoV-2 infection (dated by TCRdb to the early 2020s). Concerning the study at large: Bulk RNA from unsorted whole blood was used for TCR sequencing, so alpha and beta chains could not be paired.

Overall study results and their limits: VDJdb matching was skewed toward anti-spike CD8 responses and likely underestimated virus-specific expansions by missing private and CD4 specificities.

Library preparation employed 5' RACE. The data were produced on a NextSeq 500. Unique molecular identifiers were attached to individual cDNA molecules in the TCR library protocol so that sequencing error and PCR bias could be corrected. Both TCR alpha and beta chains were sequenced, and tight co-correlation was observed between alpha and beta sequence abundances in each sample. The paper's processing steps were these. V gene, J gene and CDR3 annotation of TCR sequences was performed with Decombinator V4. TCRs were defined as expanded if a significant change between any two time points was detected under a Poisson model with p below 0.0001. TCR abundances were normalised to the total number of TCRs sequenced in each sample and reported as counts per million. MAIT TCRs were defined by TRAV1-2 paired with TRAJ12, TRAJ20 or TRAJ33, and iNKT TCRs by TRAV10 paired with TRAJ18. VDJdb, accessed 1 November 2021, was searched for CMV, EBV and SARS-CoV-2 annotated TCRs, excluding TCRs annotated for multiple antigens. TCRdb itself trimmed the public reads at Q25 with fastp, ran MiXCR and retained productive beta chains. For every CDR3 protein sequence, its rows merge into one entry that carries the most common genes and DNA. V and J calls and clone size were set by TCRdb, not the authors. The sample table holds 65,000 to 80,000 distinct CDR3 sequences, of which 9.5% to 15% were seen once. Jointly, the top ten make up approximately 1.1% of the sample.

A case-control design nested within a healthcare worker cohort in London, UK, was used, with weekly nasopharyngeal swab PCR tests and blood sampling performed. Healthcare workers were enrolled in the week of the UK lockdown, from 23 to 31 March 2020, and were followed every week for up to 16 weeks. Trimming costs V 5 bases and J 2 bases, and their ends lie 7 bases apart. The CDR3 numbers 13 residues from cysteine through phenylalanine. Just the 39-base CDR3 DNA is kept, in frame starting at base 1. Looking up the germline V gene (reference sequence) yields CDR1 MNHEY and CDR2 SMNVEV. Sequenced input: whole blood. The V and J segments used are TRBV27 and TRBJ2-1; the D gene lacks a confident call. This receptor was taken from an adult who was a healthcare worker with PCR-confirmed SARS-CoV-2 infection or an uninfected control (not recorded which). In nucleotides, the sequence is TGTGCCAGCAGTCCACTAACCTACAATGAGCAGTTCTTC. Its protein product is CASSPLTYNEQFF.